These T cell receptor beta chains were read from a single sample in a study of T-cell memory formation after mild COVID-19. TCRdb called the 5' RACE reads again in MiXCR, with one record for every CDR3 protein. Altogether hundreds of thousands of distinct CDR3 sequences are present, 20% to 25% being singletons, with the ten largest covering around 12%. Sequencing input: PBMCs or a T cell subset sorted from them (not recorded which). These receptors all stem from an adult woman who had mild COVID-19 (a few samples of this study predate the infection). Cell type and time point are not known. CDR3s include the opening cysteine and the closing phenylalanine or tryptophan. A D gene is named only where the DNA matches it firmly. Size is stated for part of the rows, as once, few or many counts, or as a class when the clone is expanded.

>many|TRBD1|TRBJ2-2|TRBV4-3
TGCGCCAGCAGCCAACCCCAGGGACAGGGGGTTCGGACCGGGGAGCTGTTTTTT
CASSQPQGQGVRTGELFF
>few|NA|TRBJ2-3|TRBV2
TGTGCCAGCAGAAGGGGGGAAACAGATACGCAGTATTTT
CASRRGETDTQYF
>NA|NA|TRBJ2-7|TRBV5-1
TGCGCCAGCAGCTACAAAGGGCCGGCCTACGAGCAGTACTTC
CASSYKGPAYEQYF
>few|TRBD2|TRBJ2-1|TRBV20-1
TGCAGTGCTAGAGATGTGGGAGCGGGGGCGAACAATGAGCAGTTCTTC
CSARDVGAGANNEQFF
>NA|TRBD1|TRBJ2-2|TRBV18
TGTGCCACCAAGAAACCAGGGGGCGCGGACACCGGGGAGCTGTTTTTT
CATKKPGGADTGELFF
>few|NA|TRBJ1-5|TRBV7-9
TGTGCCAGCAGCCCGTCCGAGGGCCTTAGCAATCAGCCCCAGCATTTT
CASSPSEGLSNQPQHF
>NA|NA|TRBJ2-1|TRBV12-3/TRBV12-4
TGTGCCAGCAGTTTAAGTTCTGTCAGGAATGAGCAGTTCTTC
CASSLSSVRNEQFF
>NA|TRBD1|TRBJ2-7|TRBV5-1
TGCGCCAGCAGCTTGGCCCCAACCGGGACAGCCTACTCCTACGAGCAGTACTTC
CASSLAPTGTAYSYEQYF
>few|NA|TRBJ1-5|TRBV5-5
TGTGCCAGCAGCTTGGATGGTGGGTCCCAGCCCCAGCATTTT
CASSLDGGSQPQHF
>NA|TRBD2|TRBJ2-7|TRBV12-3/TRBV12-4
TGTGCCAGCAGTTTAGCGATGGCGGGGGTGGCCTACGAGCAGTACTTC
CASSLAMAGVAYEQYF
>NA|TRBD1|TRBJ2-7|TRBV20-1
TGCAGTGCGGAGGACAGGGCCTCCTACGAGCAGTACTTC
CSAEDRASYEQYF
>NA|NA|TRBJ2-1|TRBV7-2
TGTGCCAGCAGCTTCCGGGACCGCCGAAATGAGCAGTTCTTC
CASSFRDRRNEQFF
>NA|NA|TRBJ1-3|TRBV12-3/TRBV12-4
TGTGCCAGCAGTTTCCCCAGGACGGACTCTGGAAACACCATATATTTT
CASSFPRTDSGNTIYF
>few|NA|TRBJ2-1|TRBV5-1
TGCGCCAGCAGCGGTAGCGTCGACCGTGGGGGCTCCTACAATGAGCAGTTCTTC
CASSGSVDRGGSYNEQFF
>few|NA|TRBJ1-5|TRBV20-1
TGCAGTGTCAACGCGGGGAGGGGGAGTTATCAGCCCCAGCATTTT
CSVNAGRGSYQPQHF
>few|TRBD1|TRBJ2-7|TRBV6-2/TRBV6-3
TGTGCCAGCAGCACCGACAGGGTCCTCTACGAGCAGTACTTC
CASSTDRVLYEQYF
>NA|TRBD2|TRBJ2-7|TRBV4-3
TGCGCCAGCAGCCAGGGAGCCGCCGGGGGGGGCTTCACCTACGAGCAGTACTTC
CASSQGAAGGGFTYEQYF
>NA|NA|TRBJ1-2|TRBV5-5
TGTGCCAGCACCGACGGCTGGGGGAGCGGTGGCTACACCTTC
CASTDGWGSGGYTF
>NA|TRBD2|TRBJ2-3|TRBV3-1
TGTGCCAGCAGCTCACTCCCCTCTGGGACTAGCGGGGGGGCTAGGGATACGCAGTATTTT
CASSSLPSGTSGGARDTQYF
>NA|TRBD1|TRBJ2-2|TRBV7-2
TGTGCCAGCAGGACGGGGACAGGGGTTAACACCGGGGAGCTGTTTTTT
CASRTGTGVNTGELFF